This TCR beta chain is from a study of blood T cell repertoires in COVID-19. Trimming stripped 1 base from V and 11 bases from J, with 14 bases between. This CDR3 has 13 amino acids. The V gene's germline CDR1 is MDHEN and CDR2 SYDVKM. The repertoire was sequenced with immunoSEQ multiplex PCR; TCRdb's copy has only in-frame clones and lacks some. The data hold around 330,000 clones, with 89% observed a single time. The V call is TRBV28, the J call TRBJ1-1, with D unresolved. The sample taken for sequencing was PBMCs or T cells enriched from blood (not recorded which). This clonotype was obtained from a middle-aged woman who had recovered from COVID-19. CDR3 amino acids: CASSLYSFEEAFF. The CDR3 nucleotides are TGTGCCAGCAGTTTATATAGTTTTGAGGAGGCTTTCTTT.